These 7 T cell receptor beta chains came from one sample sequenced in a study of T cells in Graves' hyperthyroidism and ophthalmopathy. Amplified TCR beta CDR3 regions derived from RNA transcripts. The TCR CDR3 was amplified in a first-round RT-PCR using the HTBI primer set. TCRdb reprocessed the multiplex PCR reads via MiXCR and lists one record per CDR3 protein. Here the sample spans 370,000 or so distinct CDR3 sequences, around 16% being singletons. Source material: blood. Receptors originate from a young woman with Graves' hyperthyroidism that later progressed to Graves' ophthalmopathy.

A few counts support this clonotype. This rearrangement joins TRBV6-5 to TRBJ2-1, with D maybe TRBD1 (6 bases). V shed 0 bases and J shed 0 bases, with 15 bases lying between them. The germline V gene encodes CDR1 MNHEY and CDR2 SVGAGI. The CDR3 covers 18 residues. CDR3 protein: CASSYSAPRGSSYNEQFF. The CDR3 region has the DNA TGTGCCAGCAGTTACTCAGCCCCCAGGGGTAGCTCCTACAATGAGCAGTTCTTC.

This clonotype was seen repeatedly, ten times or more. The chain is built from TRBV27 and TRBJ2-2; TRBD1 matches 9 bases. V gave up 7 bases and J gave up 5 bases; unmatched junction bases: 11. From germline, CDR1 is MNHEY and CDR2 SMNVEV (reference sequence). The CDR3 loop spans 16 amino acids. The CDR3 nucleotides are TGTGCCAGCACGAGCACAGGGGGCGAAAGGACCGGGGAGCTGTTTTTT. Amino acids: CASTSTGGERTGELFF.

The J gene is TRBJ2-2, the V gene TRBV6-2 or TRBV6-3, with 9 bases fitting TRBD2. The ends lost 5 bases at V and 1 base at J; junction bases unmatched: 5. This CDR3 region has 16 residues. Germline V CDR1 and CDR2: MNHEY, SVGEGT. The CDR3 spells CASSVEAGGNTGELFF. In nucleotides, the CDR3 is TGTGCCAGCAGTGTTGAAGCGGGAGGGAACACCGGGGAGCTGTTTTTT.

In this sample, this clonotype turned up many times. The J gene is TRBJ2-3, the V gene TRBV2, with D maybe TRBD1 (6 bases). This CDR3 region has 14 residues. Trimming removed 5 bases from V and 2 bases from J, with 11 bases in between. CDR1 is SNHLY, CDR2 FYNNEI, per germline. CDR3: CASSRDTFTDTQYF. In DNA form, the CDR3 reads TGTGCCAGCAGTCGGGACACCTTCACAGATACGCAGTATTTT.

Only a few counts were recorded for this clonotype. A clone one base away is much larger, so this may be a read error. V gene TRBV27 combines with J gene TRBJ1-4; TRBD1 matches 12 bases. Germline CDR1 reads MNHEY; CDR2 reads SMNVEV (reference sequence). The CDR3 runs 20 residues. The CDR3 region is CASGLLGTGGRPGFNEKLFF. DNA of the CDR3: TGTGCCAGCGGTTTACTCGGGACAGGGGGCCGTCCGGGGTTTAATGAAAAACTGTTTTTT.

The genes are TRBV6-1 and TRBJ2-6, with D perhaps matching TRBD1 (6 bases). Trimming removed 5 bases at V and 3 bases at J, with 14 bases between. The CDR3 spans 16 residues. The germline V gene encodes CDR1 MNHNS and CDR2 SASEGT. CDR3 coding DNA: TGTGCCAGCAGTTCGCTTCCAGGGGTTGGGGCCAACGTCCTGACTTTC. Encoded protein: CASSSLPGVGANVLTF.

This clonotype was detected many times. The chain employs TRBV30 and TRBJ1-6; 9 bases map to TRBD1. V lost 3 bases, J lost 10 bases, and 10 bases stayed unmatched. Germline V lookup: CDR1 GTSNPN, CDR2 SVGIG (reference sequence). The CDR3 has 15 amino acids. This CDR3 is CAWRGQGTVNSPLHF. In DNA form, the CDR3 reads TGTGCCTGGAGGGGACAGGGTACGGTCAACTCACCCCTCCACTTT.